The present entry profiles one T cell receptor beta chain with its context. What it recognizes is unknown. This sample was included in a study of T cell responses to AZD1222 COVID-19 vaccine. Study-level results: Females made up more of the donors, who were largely white British, and clonal diversity may have come out too low. As reported, nearly half of all spike-specific TCRs target variant regions that are unmutated. Only a handful of AZD1222 recipients, about six in all, had baseline seropositivity. Spike-specific TCR repertoires showed rising breadth and depth after two AZD1222 doses.

This CDR3 spans 14 amino acids. Trimming stripped 7 bases from V and 5 bases from J, with 15 bases between. Germline V CDR1 and CDR2: SNHLY, FYNNEI. Profiled with immunoSEQ multiplex PCR; TCRdb holds only in-frame clones, not every one. Here the sample spans around 270,000 clones, 85% to 95% being singletons. The source is an adult who received the AZD1222 COVID-19 vaccine. Sequencing was performed on peripheral blood, taken 28 days after the second AZD1222 dose. V usage is TRBV2 and J usage is TRBJ1-5; D is undetermined. The CDR3 here is CASKAWGGHQPQHF. The DNA of the CDR3 is TGTGCCAGCAAGGCTTGGGGAGGGCATCAGCCCCAGCATTTT. The full variable domain, rest sourced from reference TRBV2 and TRBJ1-5, is EPEVTQTPSHQVTQMGQEVILRCVPISNHLYFYWYRQILGQKVEFLVSFYNNEISEKSEIFDDQFSVERPDGSNFTLKIRSTKLEDSAMYFCASKAWGGHQPQHFGDGTRLSIL.